The T cell receptor beta chain described here comes from a study of blood T cell repertoires in COVID-19 (dated by TCRdb to about 2020). The study in broad terms: Collaborator samples came from the United States, Italy and Spain and covered acute and convalescent phases of COVID-19. The material from the prospective study consisted of cDNA or gDNA derived from T cells, B-cell-depleted T cells, or PBMCs. The dataset comprised deeply sampled blood TCRbeta repertoires from subjects exposed to, actively infected with, or recovered from COVID-19. The repertoires were released in a freely available public database intended as a resource for research on the immune response to SARS-CoV-2. The samples were drawn from the first 160 participants of the ongoing ImmuneRACE study and from some 1,300 subjects provided by 6 global collaborators. Nearly every sample came with metadata listing a de-identified subject ID, COVID-19 status, age in years and sex. Where HLA class I and class II types were available, the types were taken from metadata supplied by the sample provider, not from assay-based typing. What the authors observed across the whole study: How much clinical and demographic metadata was included differed by source and by participant, and the metadata was provided uncurated.

V is pruned by 0 bases and J by 7 bases, leaving 5 bases of the junction without a gene match. The germline V gene encodes CDR1 MNHNY and CDR2 SVGAGI (reference sequence). The CDR3 covers 15 residues, taking in both the cysteine and the phenylalanine. The retained sequence is limited to the CDR3, 45 bases, with the frame set at the first base. The collaborating institutions used their own protocols to collect whole blood in K2EDTA tubes. For TCRbeta analysis, collaborators shipped samples as frozen whole blood, isolated PBMCs, or DNA extracted from either of those sample types. About this clone itself: The specificity of this receptor is unknown. Nothing much larger sits one base from this clone, and base qualities are not available.

TCRbeta CDR3 regions were amplified from genomic DNA using the immunoSEQ Assay, a bias-controlled multiplex PCR. On the study's bioinformatics: Within the assay, amplification of reference gene primers was used to estimate how many nucleated cells each sample contained. Sequence reads were collapsed and filtered to measure the absolute abundance of every unique TCRbeta CDR3 rearrangement. For each sample, productive Simpson clonality was calculated as the square root of Simpson's diversity index across productive rearrangements. TCRdb took this table from immuneACCESS and kept in-frame rearrangements with V and J called. Such tables lack part of the clones; where checked against another copy, unresolved V genes explain under half of the gap, and the rest is unexplained. V, J and clone size derive from that table, while D and trimming were established from the DNA sequence. The sample has fewer than 250,000 clones on record, 70% to 80% of them singletons. Around 12% of the sample lies in the top ten.

This sequence was found in a woman between 50 and 59 years old with acute or convalescent COVID-19. Rearrangement joined TRBV6-6 to TRBJ2-4, and 8 junction bases match TRBD2. The sequencing sample was made of peripheral blood. The DNA sequence is TGTGCCAGCAGTTACTCCCCGGGGGGGATTAACATTCAGTACTTC. Its protein is CASSYSPGGINIQYF.